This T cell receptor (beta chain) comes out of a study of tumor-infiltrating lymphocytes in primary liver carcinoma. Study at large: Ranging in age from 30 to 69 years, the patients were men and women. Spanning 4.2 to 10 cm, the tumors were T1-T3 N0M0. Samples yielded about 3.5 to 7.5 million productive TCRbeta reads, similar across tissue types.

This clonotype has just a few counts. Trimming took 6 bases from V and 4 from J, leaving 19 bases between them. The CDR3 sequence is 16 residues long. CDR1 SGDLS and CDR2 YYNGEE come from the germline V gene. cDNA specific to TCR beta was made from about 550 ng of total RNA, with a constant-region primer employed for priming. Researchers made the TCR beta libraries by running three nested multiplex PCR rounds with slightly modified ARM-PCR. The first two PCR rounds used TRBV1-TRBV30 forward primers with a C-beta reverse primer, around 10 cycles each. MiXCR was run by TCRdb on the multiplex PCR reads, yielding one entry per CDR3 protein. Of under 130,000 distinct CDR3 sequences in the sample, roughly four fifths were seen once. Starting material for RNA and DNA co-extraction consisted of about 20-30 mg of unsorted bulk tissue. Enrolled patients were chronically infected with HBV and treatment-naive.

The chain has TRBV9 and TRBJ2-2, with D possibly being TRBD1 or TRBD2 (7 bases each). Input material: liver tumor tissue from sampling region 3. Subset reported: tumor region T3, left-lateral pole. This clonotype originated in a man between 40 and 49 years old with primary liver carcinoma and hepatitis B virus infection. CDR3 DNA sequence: TGTGCCAGCACTCAACGAGGGGGCGGGAGCACCGGGGAGCTGTTTTTT. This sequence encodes CASTQRGGGSTGELFF.